This paragraph reports one T cell receptor beta chain. The antigen is undetermined. These data come from a study of CD8+ T cells in alopecia areata. Study-wide results and limits: Scalp samples also yield sequences from resident alphabeta T cells of normal skin.

This CDR3 contains 14 residues. CDR1 and CDR2 from the germline V gene are GTSNPN and SVGIG (reference sequence). J lost 4 bases, V lost 1 base, and 2 bases had no gene match. TCR sequencing used cDNA made by reverse transcription of extracted RNA. Assay used: immunoSEQ multiplex PCR; TCRdb lists only in-frame clones, some missing. Here the sample spans 250,000 or so clones, roughly 69% being singletons. Sequencing used CD4+ T cells sorted from blood, obtained at week 0. This chain joins TRBV30 and TRBJ2-2, with TRBD1 matching 8 bases. The source is a human donor with alopecia areata. DNA for the CDR3: TGTGCCTGGAGTGAGGACAGGGTCACCGGGGAGCTGTTTTTT. This gives the protein CAWSEDRVTGELFF.